These 10 T cell receptor beta chains were all obtained from the same sample, sequenced in a study of T cell responses to AZD1222 COVID-19 vaccine. Profiled with immunoSEQ multiplex PCR; TCRdb holds only in-frame clones, not every one. The data contain around 97,000 clones, about nine tenths of them singletons. The sequencing used peripheral blood, collected on day 0 of AZD1222 vaccination. The receptors shown here come from an adult in good health.

The chain links TRBV6-5 to TRBJ2-2, with 7 bases aligning to TRBD1. This CDR3 comprises 15 residues. The germline V gene has CDR1 MNHEY and CDR2 SVGAGI. V trimming: 6 bases; J trimming: 3 bases; junction bases outside the gene matches: 7. CDR3 sequence: CASRRLQGDTGELFF. CDR3 in DNA: TGTGCCAGCAGGCGGCTTCAGGGGGACACCGGGGAGCTGTTTTTT.

This chain joins TRBV5-4 and TRBJ1-1; maybe TRBD1 (6 bases). The CDR3 has 14 amino acids. Trimming took 1 base from V and 4 from J, leaving 11 bases between them. Per germline, CDR1 SGHNT and CDR2 YYREEE (reference sequence). The CDR3 loop reads CASSLTGGGTEAFF. The DNA for the CDR3 is TGTGCCAGCAGCTTGACTGGGGGCGGCACTGAAGCTTTCTTT.

The chain combines TRBV4-2 with TRBJ1-2; D unclear. The germline V gene has CDR1 LGHNA and CDR2 YNFKEQ. This CDR3 has 14 amino acids. Trimming took off 4 bases at V and 4 bases at J, with 13 bases between the two ends. CDR3 nucleotides: TGTGCCAGCAGCCCTGAAGGGAACGGCTATGGCTACACCTTC. Its translation: CASSPEGNGYGYTF.

This rearrangement joins TRBV4-2 to TRBJ2-1; 8 bases align to TRBD2. Unmatched junction bases numbered 15, after V lost 5 bases and J lost 9 bases. The CDR3 runs to 16 residues. CDR1 and CDR2 from the germline V gene are LGHNA and YNFKEQ. CDR3 residues: CASSEGLAPGGGEQFF. DNA for the CDR3: TGTGCCAGCAGCGAAGGTCTAGCCCCGGGGGGGGGTGAGCAGTTCTTC.

As DNA, the CDR3 is TGTGCCAGCAGTTCAGGGGGCCTTTCGGACGAGCAGTACTTC. Its translation: CASSSGGLSDEQYF. The chain links TRBV6-2 or TRBV6-3 to TRBJ2-7; 8 nucleotides match TRBD1. The germline V gene encodes CDR1 MNHEY and CDR2 SVGEGT. Trimming removed 4 bases from V and 5 bases from J; junction bases left unmatched: 7. The CDR3 contains 14 residues.

This clone was seen only once. The chain is built from TRBV6-5 and TRBJ2-3, with TRBD1 as a possible D gene (6 bases). V was pared by 2 bases and J by 4 bases, with 7 bases between. This CDR3 has 13 amino acids. Germline values: CDR1 MNHEY, CDR2 SVGAGI. The DNA of the CDR3 is TGTGCCAGCAGTTACGAGGGGGCAGATACGCAGTATTTT. Translated, it gives CASSYEGADTQYF.

The rearrangement links TRBV7-9 to TRBJ2-7; the match to TRBD1 covers 10 bases. V lost 1 base, J lost 0 bases, and 9 bases stayed unmatched. The CDR3 is 18 residues long. The germline gives CDR1 SEHNR, CDR2 FQNEAQ (reference sequence). CDR3 loop: CASSLGASDRGPSYEQYF. In nucleotides, the CDR3 is TGTGCCAGCAGCTTAGGGGCCAGTGACAGGGGGCCCTCCTACGAGCAGTACTTC. The full variable domain, with the rest looked up from reference TRBV7-9 and TRBJ2-7, is DTGVSQNPRHKITKRGQNVTFRCDPISEHNRLYWYRQTLGQGPEFLTYFQNEAQLEKSRLLSDRFSAERPKGSFSTLEIQRTEQGDSAMYLCASSLGASDRGPSYEQYFGPGTRLTVT.

The rearrangement joins TRBV18 to TRBJ1-4, with 8 bases fitting TRBD1. The germline V gene has CDR1 KGHSH and CDR2 LQKENI. Unmatched junction bases numbered 2, after V lost 0 bases and J lost 5 bases. The CDR3 spans 15 residues. CDR3 in DNA: TGTGCCAGCTCACCACCGGGACAGGCGAATGAAAAACTGTTTTTT. Translation: CASSPPGQANEKLFF.

This chain connects TRBV3-1 (or the pseudogene TRBV3-2) to TRBJ1-6, with D hard to call. Per germline, CDR1 LGHDT and CDR2 YNNKEL (reference sequence). This CDR3 contains 13 residues. Trimming stripped 3 bases from V and 7 bases from J, with 7 bases between. The CDR3 region is CASSHLKNSPLHF. CDR3 nucleotide sequence: TGTGCCAGCAGCCACCTGAAAAATTCACCCCTCCACTTT.

J is TRBJ2-2 and V is TRBV29-1; possibly TRBD1 for D (6 bases). There are 12 residues in the CDR3. Between the trimmed V and J ends, which lost 5 bases and 6 bases, there was a span of 10 bases. CDR1 and CDR2 from the germline V gene are SQVTM and ANQGSEA. This CDR3 reads CSVHEGAGELFF. DNA of the CDR3: TGCAGCGTTCACGAGGGGGCCGGGGAGCTGTTTTTT.